Detailed here is one TCR beta chain. Replicate PCRs run on unsorted PBMC used 250 to 300 ng DNA, which was about 28,000 T cell genomes. Produced via immunoSEQ multiplex PCR; TCRdb's table is partial and in-frame only. This sample yields around 510,000 clones, of which around 76% are seen a single time; around 11% belongs to the top ten. J lost 6 bases, V lost 1 base, and 11 bases had no gene match. The CDR3 is made up of 17 amino acids. Per germline, CDR1 SGHAT and CDR2 FQNNGV. This sample is drawn from a study of shared clonotypes between healthy human individuals. Study in general: The study drew on a couple of women and three men aged 18 to 49 as donors.

Donors included only healthy HIV-negative adults lacking recent acute infections or vaccinations. This TCR was sampled from a middle-aged woman in good health. Some clones in this sample may be carry-over from other donors' samples. V usage is TRBV11-2 and J usage is TRBJ2-3, with 9 bases aligning to TRBD1. Material for sequencing was PBMCs. CDR3 bases: TGTGCCAGCAGCTTAGGCGGGACAGGGAGTTTCGGCGATACGCAGTATTTT. Amino acids: CASSLGGTGSFGDTQYF.